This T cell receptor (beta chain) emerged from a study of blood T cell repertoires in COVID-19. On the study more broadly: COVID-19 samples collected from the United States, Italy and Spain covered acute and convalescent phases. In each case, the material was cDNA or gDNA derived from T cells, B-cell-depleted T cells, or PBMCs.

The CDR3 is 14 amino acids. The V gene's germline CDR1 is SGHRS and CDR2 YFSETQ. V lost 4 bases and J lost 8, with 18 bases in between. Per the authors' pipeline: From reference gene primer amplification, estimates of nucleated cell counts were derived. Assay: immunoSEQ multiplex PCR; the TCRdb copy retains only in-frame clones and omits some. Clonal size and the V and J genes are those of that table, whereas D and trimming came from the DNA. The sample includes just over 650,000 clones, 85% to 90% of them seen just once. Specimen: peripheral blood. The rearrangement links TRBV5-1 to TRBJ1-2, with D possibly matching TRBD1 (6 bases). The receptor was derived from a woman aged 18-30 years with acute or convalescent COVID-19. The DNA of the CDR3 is TGCGCCAGCAGCGGGACCGGACAGAATCGGGGCTACACCTTC. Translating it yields CASSGTGQNRGYTF. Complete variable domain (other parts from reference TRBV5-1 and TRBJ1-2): KAGVTQTPRYLIKTRGQQVTLSCSPISGHRSVSWYQQTPGQGLQFLFEYFSETQRNKGNFPGRFSGRQFSNSRSEMNVSTLELGDSALYLCASSGTGQNRGYTFGSGTRLTVV.